The clone carrying this T cell receptor beta chain was detected a few times. These data belong to a study of early T cells in non-severe SARS-CoV-2 infection. Study summary: Bulk RNA from unsorted whole blood was sequenced; chains were unpaired.

Unique molecular identifiers (one per individual cDNA molecule) were attached. TCRdb passed the 5' RACE reads through MiXCR, listing each CDR3 protein once. The sample carries fewer than 30,000 distinct CDR3 sequences, about 4.2% recorded once. Germline V lookup: CDR1 MNHNY, CDR2 SVGAGI (reference sequence). The V and J ends lost 4 bases and 11 bases respectively, with 9 bases between them. CDR3 length: 11 amino acids. The V gene is TRBV6-6, the J gene TRBJ2-1; tentative D call: TRBD2 (6 bases). The TCR sequence derives from an adult who was a healthcare worker with PCR-confirmed SARS-CoV-2 infection or an uninfected control (not recorded which). Sequencing input: whole blood. CDR3 residues: CASSSGSKQFF. DNA for the CDR3: TGTGCCAGCAGTTCCGGGAGTAAGCAGTTCTTC.